Sequencing of this T cell receptor beta chain was carried out in a study of blood T cell repertoires in COVID-19. Germline V gene sequence: CDR1 SGDLS, CDR2 YYNGEE. With 5 bases clipped from V and 0 bases from J, the junction kept 7 bases outside the gene matches. The CDR3 is 16 amino acids. The table came from immunoSEQ multiplex PCR; TCRdb's copy has only in-frame clones and leaves some out. This sample has tens of thousands of clones; more than 75% occur once, and the top ten carry approximately 6.8%. This chain joins TRBV9 and TRBJ2-2, with 7 bases that match TRBD1. The source is a man in his forties or fifties with active or convalescent COVID-19. The sample taken for sequencing was peripheral blood. The CDR3 nucleotides are TGTGCCAGCAGTCGACAGGGTAGATCGAACACCGGGGAGCTGTTTTTT. It encodes CASSRQGRSNTGELFF.